Shown below are 18 T cell receptor beta chains from a single sample sequenced in a study of T-cell memory formation after mild COVID-19. TCRdb reprocessed the 5' RACE reads with MiXCR, giving one entry per CDR3 protein. Found here are 350,000 to 500,000 distinct CDR3 sequences, 15% to 25% of them singletons; the top ten hold 7.5% to 9.5%. Sequenced: PBMCs or a T cell subset sorted from them (not recorded which). These receptor sequences come from an adult woman who had mild COVID-19 (a few samples of this study predate the infection). Cell type and time point are not known.

CDR3 bases: TGTGCCAGCAGCTACACAGCCGGGACAGGGGATGGCTACACCTTC. The encoded protein is CASSYTAGTGDGYTF. V and J are TRBV7-3 and TRBJ1-2; TRBD1 aligns across 10 bases. The CDR3 has 15 amino acids. V trimming: 4 bases; J trimming: 6 bases; junction bases outside the gene matches: 8. CDR1 and CDR2 (germline): SGHTA, FQGTGA.

This clonotype has just a few counts. The chain is built from TRBV3-1 and TRBJ2-1; D uncertain. The CDR3 totals 13 residues. The ends were cut back, 0 bases at V and 10 bases at J, with 10 bases in the middle. Germline V lookup: CDR1 LGHDT, CDR2 YNNKEL (reference sequence). The CDR3 sequence is CASSQDTGGEQFF. The CDR3 DNA reads as TGTGCCAGCAGCCAAGATACGGGTGGGGAGCAGTTCTTC.

This chain uses TRBV7-9 with TRBJ2-4; no definite D call. This CDR3 region has 15 residues. Germline V gene lookup returns CDR1 SEHNR and CDR2 FQNEAQ (reference sequence). The germline V and J ends were trimmed by 1 base and 0 bases, with 7 bases remaining between them. The CDR3 sequence: CASSLGSVAKNIQYF. For the CDR3, the DNA is TGTGCCAGCAGCTTAGGGTCTGTAGCCAAAAACATTCAGTACTTC.

The chain links TRBV6-2 or TRBV6-3 to TRBJ2-7, with 14 bases fitting TRBD2. CDR1 and CDR2 (germline): MNHEY, SVGEGT. This CDR3 has 16 residues. V shed 5 bases and J 5 bases; nucleotides not matched to a gene: 8. In DNA form, the CDR3 reads TGTGCCAGCAGTCCACGCGGGACTAGCGGGAGTGACGAGCAGTACTTC. The encoded protein is CASSPRGTSGSDEQYF.

This clonotype was picked up a small number of times. V gene TRBV25-1 combines with J gene TRBJ2-5; 9 bases agree with TRBD2. The V and J ends lost 4 bases and 2 bases, in that order; junction bases with no gene match: 11. This CDR3 is 17 amino acids long. Germline V gene sequence: CDR1 MGHDK, CDR2 SYGVNS. The CDR3 loop is CASSGVAGAHLQETQYF. CDR3 bases: TGTGCCAGCAGTGGAGTAGCGGGAGCGCACCTTCAAGAGACCCAGTACTTC.

This clonotype was seen a few times. V gene TRBV3-1 combines with J gene TRBJ2-7; tentatively, D is TRBD1 (5 bases). V dropped 1 base and J dropped 5 bases, with 9 bases sitting between them. This CDR3 contains 13 residues. CDR1 and CDR2 from the germline V gene are LGHDT and YNNKEL (reference sequence). CDR3 DNA sequence: TGTGCCAGCAGCCAAGCCCTCAGGGACGAGCAGTACTTC. Protein: CASSQALRDEQYF.

The chain couples TRBV29-1 to TRBJ1-1; 10 bases are a match to TRBD1. This CDR3 spans 16 amino acids. V gave up 7 bases and J gave up 5 bases; unmatched junction bases: 16. The germline CDR1 and CDR2 sequences are SQVTM and ANQGSEA. CDR3 in amino acids: CSARGQGGEGPTEAFF. The DNA of the CDR3 is TGCAGCGCCCGCGGACAGGGGGGCGAGGGTCCGACTGAAGCTTTCTTT.

This clonotype was seen more than once but under ten times. V is TRBV5-1 and J is TRBJ2-7; D gene unclear. Between the trimmed V and J ends, which lost 2 bases and 4 bases, there was a span of 10 bases. CDR3 length: 13 amino acids. Germline values: CDR1 SGHRS, CDR2 YFSETQ. As DNA, the CDR3 is TGCGCCAGCAGCTTCCAGACACGTTACGAGCAGTACTTC. Its protein is CASSFQTRYEQYF.

The chain couples TRBV7-9 to TRBJ2-7; D is perhaps TRBD2 (6 bases). The germline CDR1 and CDR2 sequences are SEHNR and FQNEAQ (reference sequence). V was clipped by 6 bases and J by 6 bases, with 12 bases between them. The CDR3 sequence is 12 residues long. The CDR3 coding sequence is TGTGCCAGCAGGCGGGACCTAACCGAGCAGTACTTC. Its translation: CASRRDLTEQYF.

The CDR3 DNA is TGTGCCAGCAGCTCGGGACTAGCCCTATACAATGAGCAGTTCTTC. Translating it yields CASSSGLALYNEQFF. V is TRBV7-3 and J is TRBJ2-1; 9 positions agree with TRBD2. The V and J ends lost 4 bases and 4 bases, in that order; junction bases with no gene match: 5. Germline V gene lookup returns CDR1 SGHTA and CDR2 FQGTGA. The CDR3 has 15 amino acids.

This chain connects TRBV7-9 to TRBJ2-3, with TRBD2 as a possible D gene (5 bases). V gave up 6 bases and J gave up 2 bases, with 15 bases separating them. Germline lookup yields CDR1 SEHNR and CDR2 FQNEAQ (reference sequence). The CDR3 spans 15 residues. The CDR3 DNA reads as TGTGCCAGCAGGGCCACTAGAACTTCCACAGATACGCAGTATTTT. Translating gives CASRATRTSTDTQYF.

This chain links TRBV29-1 with TRBJ2-2, with a tentative D call TRBD2 (5 bases). The CDR3 spans 14 residues. Between the trimmed V and J ends, which lost 5 bases and 1 base, there was a span of 11 bases. Germline V CDR1 and CDR2: SQVTM, ANQGSEA. The CDR3 is CSVNVRGNTGELFF. The CDR3 nucleotides read TGCAGCGTTAACGTACGGGGGAACACCGGGGAGCTGTTTTTT.

A few counts support this clonotype. The chain joins TRBV7-8 to TRBJ1-5; D is undetermined. Deletions cut 5 bases from V and 0 bases from J, with 11 bases between. Germline CDR1 is SGHVS and CDR2 is FQNEAQ. The CDR3 runs 15 residues. CDR3 bases: TGTGCCAGCAGCCTGACGTGGGATAGCAATCAGCCCCAGCATTTT. Translation: CASSLTWDSNQPQHF.

V is TRBV29-1 and J is TRBJ2-5, with 10 nucleotides matching TRBD2. The CDR3 is 16 residues long. Germline CDR1 SQVTM, CDR2 ANQGSEA. With 5 bases clipped from V and 6 bases from J, the junction kept 15 bases outside the gene matches. CDR3 nucleotides: TGCAGCGTTCCCGCAGGAAGCGGGAGGGCCCTACAGACCCAGTACTTC. This encodes CSVPAGSGRALQTQYF. The full variable domain, with the rest looked up from reference TRBV29-1 and TRBJ2-5, is SAVISQKPSRDICQRGTSLTIQCQVDSQVTMMFWYRQQPGQSLTLIATANQGSEATYESGFVIDKFPISRPNLTFSTLTVSNMSPEDSSIYLCSVPAGSGRALQTQYFGPGTRLLVL.

This clonotype was seen only a few times. The chain uses TRBV20-1 and TRBJ2-1; D uncertain. Per germline, CDR1 DFQATT and CDR2 SNEGSKA (reference sequence). This CDR3 comprises 13 residues. Trimming removed 4 bases at V and 3 bases at J, with 10 bases between. The CDR3, as DNA: TGCAGTGCTACGCCACAACTCTACAATGAGCAGTTCTTC. Translation gives CSATPQLYNEQFF.

The V call is TRBV18, the J call TRBJ2-4; TRBD1 matches 7 bases. This CDR3 is built from 16 residues. CDR1 and CDR2 (germline): KGHSH, LQKENI. V dropped 6 bases and J dropped 0; count of bases not matched to a gene: 8. CDR3 sequence reads: CASSGQQILAKNIQYF. The CDR3 DNA reads as TGTGCCAGCTCGGGACAGCAAATACTAGCCAAAAACATTCAGTACTTC.

This clonotype was observed a handful of times. The rearrangement uses TRBV2 and TRBJ1-2; 10 bases match TRBD1. This CDR3 has 14 amino acids. The germline V gene has CDR1 SNHLY and CDR2 FYNNEI. J was trimmed by 3 bases and V by 6 bases; bases with no gene match: 4. The CDR3 DNA reads as TGTGCCAGCAGATCCGGGACAGGGGACTATGGCTACACCTTC. Its translation: CASRSGTGDYGYTF.

V is TRBV7-2 and J is TRBJ2-1; possible D gene TRBD2, 5 bases. The CDR3 has 12 residues. Germline CDR1 is SGHTA and CDR2 is FQGNSA. Trimming pared 1 base from V and 8 bases from J, leaving 6 bases between. The CDR3 sequence is CASSLGGHEQFF. The CDR3 nucleotides read TGTGCCAGCAGCTTAGGAGGGCATGAGCAGTTCTTC.